Sequencing of this T cell receptor (beta chain) was carried out in a study of tissue T cells after allogeneic stem cell transplantation. Study-level findings and limits: Only a limited share of tissue TCRs appeared in blood or spleen.

The germline V and J ends were trimmed by 3 bases and 13 bases, with 18 bases remaining between them. Germline V gene data show CDR1 as LGHDT and CDR2 as YNNKEL (reference sequence). The CDR3 totals 13 residues. With regard to this clone: As yet, its antigen is unknown.

Here immunoSEQ multiplex PCR was the method, and the copy in TCRdb shows in-frame clones only, minus some. This sample has roughly 42,000 clones; 92% occur once, and the top ten carry 3.5% to 4%. This chain connects TRBV3-1 (or the pseudogene TRBV3-2) to TRBJ1-2; possible D gene TRBD1, 5 bases. Sequenced here: blood, sampled before transplantation. The clonotype comes from a woman aged 35-70 years who later had graft-versus-host disease after an allogeneic stem cell transplant. Here the CDR3 DNA reads TGTGCCAGCAGCCAGGGACCGACTCCTCGTCCCACCTTC. This codes for CASSQGPTPRPTF.